Reported below is one T cell receptor beta chain. These data are taken from a study of PD-1 blockade in mismatch repair-deficient tumors. At the level of the study: Patients had around twelve mismatch repair-deficient cancer types, all previously treated and progressing.

From germline, CDR1 is SGHDT and CDR2 YYEEEE. This CDR3 is 15 amino acids long. Trimming shortened V by 0 bases and J by 0 bases, and 8 bases separated the two germline ends. Only in-frame clones appear in the TCRdb table, and some are missing; sequencing was by immunoSEQ multiplex PCR. Of tens of thousands of clones in the sample, roughly 80% were seen once. TCR sequencing covered three patients who responded to pembrolizumab. The chain has TRBV5-6 and TRBJ2-3, with D possibly TRBD1 on 5 matching bases. This clonotype was obtained from an adult with mismatch repair-deficient cancer. Sequencing used peripheral blood, obtained 12 weeks after starting pembrolizumab. Here the CDR3 reads CASSLGQISTDTQYF. CDR3 nucleotide sequence: TGTGCCAGCAGCTTGGGACAGATAAGCACAGATACGCAGTATTTT.